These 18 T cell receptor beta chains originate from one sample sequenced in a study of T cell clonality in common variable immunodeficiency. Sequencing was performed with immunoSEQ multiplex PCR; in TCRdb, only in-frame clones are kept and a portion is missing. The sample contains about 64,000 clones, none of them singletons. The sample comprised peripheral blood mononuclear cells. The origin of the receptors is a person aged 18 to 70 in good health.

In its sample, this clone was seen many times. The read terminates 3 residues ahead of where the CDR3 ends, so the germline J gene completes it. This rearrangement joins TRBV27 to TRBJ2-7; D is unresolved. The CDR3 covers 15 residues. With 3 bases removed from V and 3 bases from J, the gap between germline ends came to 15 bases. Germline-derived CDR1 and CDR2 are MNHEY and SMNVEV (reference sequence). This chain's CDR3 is CASSLIGYENYEQYF. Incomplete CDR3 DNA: TGTGCCAGCAGTTTGATAGGGTACGAAAACTACGAG.

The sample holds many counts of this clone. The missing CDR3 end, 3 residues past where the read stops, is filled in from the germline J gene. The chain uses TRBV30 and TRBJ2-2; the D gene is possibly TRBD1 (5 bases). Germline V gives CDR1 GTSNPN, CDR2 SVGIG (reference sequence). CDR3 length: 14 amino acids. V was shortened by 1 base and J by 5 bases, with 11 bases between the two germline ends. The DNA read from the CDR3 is TGTGCCTGGAGTGAGGGGTGGAGTACCGGGGAG. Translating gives CAWSEGWSTGE. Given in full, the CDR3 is CAWSEGWSTGELFF.

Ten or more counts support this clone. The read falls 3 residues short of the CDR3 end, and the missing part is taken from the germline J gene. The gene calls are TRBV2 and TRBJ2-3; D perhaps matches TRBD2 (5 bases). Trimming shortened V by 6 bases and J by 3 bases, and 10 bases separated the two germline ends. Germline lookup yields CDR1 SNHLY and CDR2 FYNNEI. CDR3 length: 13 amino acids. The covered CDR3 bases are TGTGCCAGCAGCGGACTCGGGACAGATACG. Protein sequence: CASSGLGTDT. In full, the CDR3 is CASSGLGTDTQYF. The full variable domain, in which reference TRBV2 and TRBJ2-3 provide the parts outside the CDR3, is EPEVTQTPSHQVTQMGQEVILRCVPISNHLYFYWYRQILGQKVEFLVSFYNNEISEKSEIFDDQFSVERPDGSNFTLKIRSTKLEDSAMYFCASSGLGTDTQYFGPGTRLTVL.

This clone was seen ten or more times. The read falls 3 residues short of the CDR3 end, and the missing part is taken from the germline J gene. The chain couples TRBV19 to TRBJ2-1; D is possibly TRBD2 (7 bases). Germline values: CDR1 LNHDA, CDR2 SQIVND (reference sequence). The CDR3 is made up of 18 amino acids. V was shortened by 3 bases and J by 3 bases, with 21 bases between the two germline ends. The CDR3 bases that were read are TGTGCCAGTAGTATTGGGGGGGCGGGACTACCTAACTACAATGAG. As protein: CASSIGGAGLPNYNE. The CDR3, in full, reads CASSIGGAGLPNYNEQFF. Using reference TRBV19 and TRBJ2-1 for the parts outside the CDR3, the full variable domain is DGGITQSPKYLFRKEGQNVTLSCEQNLNHDAMYWYRQDPGQGLRLIYYSQIVNDFQKGDIAEGYSVSREKKESFPLTVTSAQKNPTAFYLCASSIGGAGLPNYNEQFFGPGTRLTVL.

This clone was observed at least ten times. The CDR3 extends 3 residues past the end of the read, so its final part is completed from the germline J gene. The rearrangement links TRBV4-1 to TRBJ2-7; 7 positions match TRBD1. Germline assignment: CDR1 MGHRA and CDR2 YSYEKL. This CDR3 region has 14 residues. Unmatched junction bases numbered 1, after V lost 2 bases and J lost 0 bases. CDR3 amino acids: CASSQQGVSYEQYF. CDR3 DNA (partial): TGCGCCAGCAGCCAACAGGGGGTCTCCTACGAG.

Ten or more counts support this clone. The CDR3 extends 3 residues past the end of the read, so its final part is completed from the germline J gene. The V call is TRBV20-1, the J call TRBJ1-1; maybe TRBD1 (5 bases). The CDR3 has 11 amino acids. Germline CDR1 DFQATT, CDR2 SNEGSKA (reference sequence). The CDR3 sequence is CSARVRDRAFF. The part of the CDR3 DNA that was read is TGCAGTGCTAGAGTCAGGGATAGG.

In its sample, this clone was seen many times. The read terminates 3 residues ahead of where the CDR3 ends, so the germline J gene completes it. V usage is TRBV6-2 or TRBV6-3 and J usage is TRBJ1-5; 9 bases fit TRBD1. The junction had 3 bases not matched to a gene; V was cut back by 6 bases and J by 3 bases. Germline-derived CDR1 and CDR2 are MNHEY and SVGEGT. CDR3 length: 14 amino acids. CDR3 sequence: CASSWDRDNQPQHF. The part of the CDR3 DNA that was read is TGTGCCAGCAGCTGGGACAGGGACAATCAGCCC.

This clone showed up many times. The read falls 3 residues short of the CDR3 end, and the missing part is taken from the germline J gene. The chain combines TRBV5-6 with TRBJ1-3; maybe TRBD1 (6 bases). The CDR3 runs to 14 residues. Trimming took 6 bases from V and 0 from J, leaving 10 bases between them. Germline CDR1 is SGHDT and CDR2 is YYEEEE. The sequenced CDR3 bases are TGTGCCAGCAATCACAGGGACTCTGGAAACACC. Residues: CASNHRDSGNT. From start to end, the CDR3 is CASNHRDSGNTIYF.

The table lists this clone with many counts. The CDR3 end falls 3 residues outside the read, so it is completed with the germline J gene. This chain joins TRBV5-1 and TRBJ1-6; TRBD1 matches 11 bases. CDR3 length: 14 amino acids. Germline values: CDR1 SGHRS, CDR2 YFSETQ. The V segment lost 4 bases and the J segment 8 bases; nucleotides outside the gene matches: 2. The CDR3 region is CASSPGQGDSPLHF. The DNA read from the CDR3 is TGCGCCAGCAGCCCGGGACAGGGGGATTCACCC.

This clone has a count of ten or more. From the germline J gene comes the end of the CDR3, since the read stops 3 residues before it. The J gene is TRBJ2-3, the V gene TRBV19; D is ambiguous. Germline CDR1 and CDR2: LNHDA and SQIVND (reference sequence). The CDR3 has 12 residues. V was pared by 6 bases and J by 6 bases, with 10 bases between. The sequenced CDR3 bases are TGTGCCAGTAGCCTAGGTCCCGATACG. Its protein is CASSLGPDT. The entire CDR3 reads CASSLGPDTQYF.

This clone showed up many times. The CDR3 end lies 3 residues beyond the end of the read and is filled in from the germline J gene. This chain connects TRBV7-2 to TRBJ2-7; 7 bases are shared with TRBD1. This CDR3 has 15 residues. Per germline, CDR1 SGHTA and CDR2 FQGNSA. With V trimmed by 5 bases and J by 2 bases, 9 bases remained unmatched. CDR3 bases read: TGTGCCAGCAGCGCAAGACAGGGACCCGCCTACGAG. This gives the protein CASSARQGPAYE. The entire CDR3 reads CASSARQGPAYEQYF. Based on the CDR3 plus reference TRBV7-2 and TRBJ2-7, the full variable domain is GAGVSQSPSNKVTEKGKDVELRCDPISGHTALYWYRQSLGQGLEFLIYFQGNSAPDKSGLPSDRFSAERTGGSVSTLTIQRTQQEDSAVYLCASSARQGPAYEQYFGPGTRLTVT.

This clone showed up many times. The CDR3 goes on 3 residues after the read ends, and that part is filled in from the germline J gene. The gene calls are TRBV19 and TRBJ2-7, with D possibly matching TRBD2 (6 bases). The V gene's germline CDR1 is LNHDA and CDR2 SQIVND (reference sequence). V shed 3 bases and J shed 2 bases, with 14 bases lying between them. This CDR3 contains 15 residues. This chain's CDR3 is CASSIGGLITYEQYF. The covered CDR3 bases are TGTGCCAGTAGTATTGGGGGACTGATAACCTACGAG.

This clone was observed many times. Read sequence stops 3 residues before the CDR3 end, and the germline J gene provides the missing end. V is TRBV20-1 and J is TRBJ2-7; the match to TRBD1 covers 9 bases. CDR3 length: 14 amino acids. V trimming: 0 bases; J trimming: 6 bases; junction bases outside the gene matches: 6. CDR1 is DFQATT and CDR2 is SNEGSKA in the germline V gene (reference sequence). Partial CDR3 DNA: TGCAGTGCTAGAGAGGGGACAGGGATGTCCGAG. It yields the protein CSAREGTGMSE. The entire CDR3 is CSAREGTGMSEQYF.

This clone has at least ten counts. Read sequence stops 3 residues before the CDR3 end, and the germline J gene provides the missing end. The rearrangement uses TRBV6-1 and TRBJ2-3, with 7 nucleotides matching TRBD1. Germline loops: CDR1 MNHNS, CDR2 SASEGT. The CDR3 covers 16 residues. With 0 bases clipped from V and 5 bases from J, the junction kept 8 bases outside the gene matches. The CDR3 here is CASSEASRTGVDTQYF. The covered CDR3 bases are TGTGCCAGCAGTGAAGCAAGTAGGACAGGCGTAGATACG.

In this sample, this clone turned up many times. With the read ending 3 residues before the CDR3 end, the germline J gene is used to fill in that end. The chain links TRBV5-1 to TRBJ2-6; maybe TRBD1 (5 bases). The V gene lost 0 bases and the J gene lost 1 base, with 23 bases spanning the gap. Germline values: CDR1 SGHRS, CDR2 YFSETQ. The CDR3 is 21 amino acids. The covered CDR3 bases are TGCGCCAGCAGCTTGGACAAACAGGCGGCCTTGGCGAAATCTGGGGCCAACGTC. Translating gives CASSLDKQAALAKSGANV. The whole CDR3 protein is CASSLDKQAALAKSGANVLTF.

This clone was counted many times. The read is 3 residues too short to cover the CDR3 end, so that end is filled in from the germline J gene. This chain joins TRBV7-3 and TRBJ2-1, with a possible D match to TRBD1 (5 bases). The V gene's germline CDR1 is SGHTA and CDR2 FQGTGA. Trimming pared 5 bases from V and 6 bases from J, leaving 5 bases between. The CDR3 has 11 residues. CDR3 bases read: TGTGCCAGCAGCACAGGCAATGAG. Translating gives CASSTGNE. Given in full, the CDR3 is CASSTGNEQFF.

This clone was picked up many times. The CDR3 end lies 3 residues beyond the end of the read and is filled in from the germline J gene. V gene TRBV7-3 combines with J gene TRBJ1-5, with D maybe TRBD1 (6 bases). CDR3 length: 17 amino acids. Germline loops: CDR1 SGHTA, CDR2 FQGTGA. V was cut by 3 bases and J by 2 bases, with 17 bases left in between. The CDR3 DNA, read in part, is TGTGCCAGCAGCTTCGAAGGGGGAACTGGCGGCAATCAGCCC. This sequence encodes CASSFEGGTGGNQP. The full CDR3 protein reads CASSFEGGTGGNQPQHF. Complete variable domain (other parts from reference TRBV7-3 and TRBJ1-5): GAGVSQTPSNKVTEKGKYVELRCDPISGHTALYWYRQSLGQGPEFLIYFQGTGAADDSGLPNDRFFAVRPEGSVSTLKIQRTERGDSAVYLCASSFEGGTGGNQPQHFGDGTRLSIL.

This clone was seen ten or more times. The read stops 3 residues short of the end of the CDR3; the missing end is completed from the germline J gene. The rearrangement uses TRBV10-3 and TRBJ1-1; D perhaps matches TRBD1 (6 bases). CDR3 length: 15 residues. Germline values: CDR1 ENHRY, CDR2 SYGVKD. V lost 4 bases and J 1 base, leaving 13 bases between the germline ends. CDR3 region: CAISASGHSNTEAFF. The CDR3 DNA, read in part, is TGTGCCATCAGTGCATCGGGACACTCGAACACTGAA.